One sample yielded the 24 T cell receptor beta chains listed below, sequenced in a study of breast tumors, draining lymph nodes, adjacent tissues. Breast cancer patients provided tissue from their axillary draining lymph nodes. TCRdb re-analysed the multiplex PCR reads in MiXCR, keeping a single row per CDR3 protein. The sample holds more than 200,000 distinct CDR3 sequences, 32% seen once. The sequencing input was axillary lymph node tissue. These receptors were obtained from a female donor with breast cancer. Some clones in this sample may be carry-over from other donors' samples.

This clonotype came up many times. In DNA, the CDR3 is TGTCTTACCCCGAAGGGCCAAGAGACCCAGTACTTC. Protein: CLTPKGQETQYF. The chain joins TRBV19 to TRBJ2-5, with D uncertain. The length of the CDR3 is 12 residues. The V gene's germline CDR1 is LNHDA and CDR2 SQIVND (reference sequence).

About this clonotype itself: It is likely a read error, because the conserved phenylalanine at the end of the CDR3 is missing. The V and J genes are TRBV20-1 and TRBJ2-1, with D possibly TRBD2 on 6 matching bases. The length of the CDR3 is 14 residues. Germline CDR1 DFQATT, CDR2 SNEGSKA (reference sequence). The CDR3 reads CSANTAGLYNGQFV. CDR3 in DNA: TGCAGTGCCAATACGGCGGGATTGTATAATGGGCAGTTCGTC.

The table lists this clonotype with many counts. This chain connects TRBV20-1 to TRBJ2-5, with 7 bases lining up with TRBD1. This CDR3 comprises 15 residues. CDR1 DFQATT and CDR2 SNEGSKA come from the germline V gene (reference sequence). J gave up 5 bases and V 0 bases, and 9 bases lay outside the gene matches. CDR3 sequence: CSARDSTGSSETQYF. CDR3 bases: TGCAGTGCTAGAGATTCGACAGGGAGCTCGGAGACCCAGTACTTC.

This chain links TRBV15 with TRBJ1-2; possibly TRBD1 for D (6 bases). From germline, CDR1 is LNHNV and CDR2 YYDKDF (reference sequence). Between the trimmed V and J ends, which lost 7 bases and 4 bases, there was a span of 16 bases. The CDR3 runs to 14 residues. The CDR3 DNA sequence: TGTGCCACCAACCCGACAGGCCGGCTCTATGGCTACACCTTC. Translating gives CATNPTGRLYGYTF.

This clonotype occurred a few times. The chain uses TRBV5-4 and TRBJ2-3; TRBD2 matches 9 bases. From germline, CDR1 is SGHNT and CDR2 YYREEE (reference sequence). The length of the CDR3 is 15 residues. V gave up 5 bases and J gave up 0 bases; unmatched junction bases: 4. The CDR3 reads CASRLSGSSTDTQYF. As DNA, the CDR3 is TGTGCCAGCAGACTTAGCGGGAGTAGCACAGATACGCAGTATTTT.

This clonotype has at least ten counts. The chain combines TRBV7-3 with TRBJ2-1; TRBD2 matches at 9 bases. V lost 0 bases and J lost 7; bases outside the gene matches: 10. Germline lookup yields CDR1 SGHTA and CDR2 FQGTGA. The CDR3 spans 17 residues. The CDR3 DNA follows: TGTGCCAGCAGCTTAACTCTCGGGGCGGGAGGGCCTAATGAGCAGTTCTTC. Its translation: CASSLTLGAGGPNEQFF.

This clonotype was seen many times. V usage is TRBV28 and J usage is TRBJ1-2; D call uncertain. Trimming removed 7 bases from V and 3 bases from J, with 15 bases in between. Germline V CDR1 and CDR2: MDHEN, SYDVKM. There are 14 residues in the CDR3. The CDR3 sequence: CASTFDTNYYGYTF. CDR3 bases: TGTGCCAGCACCTTCGACACTAATTACTATGGCTACACCTTC.

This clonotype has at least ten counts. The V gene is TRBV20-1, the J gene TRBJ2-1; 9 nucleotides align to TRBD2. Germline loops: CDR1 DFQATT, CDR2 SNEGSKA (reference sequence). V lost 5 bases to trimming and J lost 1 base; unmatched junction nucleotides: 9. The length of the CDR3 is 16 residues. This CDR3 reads CSAARVAGGSYNEQFF. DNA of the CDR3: TGCAGTGCTGCCCGGGTGGCGGGAGGGTCCTACAATGAGCAGTTCTTC.

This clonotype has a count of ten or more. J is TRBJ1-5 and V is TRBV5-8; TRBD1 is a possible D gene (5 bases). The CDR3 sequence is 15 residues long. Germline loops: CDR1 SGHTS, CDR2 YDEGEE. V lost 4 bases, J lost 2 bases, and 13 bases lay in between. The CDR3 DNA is TGTGCCAGCAGCGGGGGACGAATTGGCAATCAGCCCCAGCATTTT. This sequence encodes CASSGGRIGNQPQHF.

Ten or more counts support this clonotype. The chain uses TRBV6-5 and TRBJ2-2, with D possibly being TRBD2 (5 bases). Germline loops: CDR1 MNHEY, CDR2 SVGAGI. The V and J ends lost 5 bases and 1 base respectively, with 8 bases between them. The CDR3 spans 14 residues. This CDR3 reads CASSQRWNTGELFF. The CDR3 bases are TGTGCCAGCAGTCAGCGGTGGAACACCGGGGAGCTGTTTTTT.

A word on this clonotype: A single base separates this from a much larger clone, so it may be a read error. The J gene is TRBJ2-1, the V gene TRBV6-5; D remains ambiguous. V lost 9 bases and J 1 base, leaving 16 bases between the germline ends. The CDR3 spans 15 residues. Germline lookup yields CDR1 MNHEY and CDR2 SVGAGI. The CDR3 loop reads CASFLGPGSYNEQFF. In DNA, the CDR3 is TGTGCCAGTTTTTTAGGACCTGGGTCCTACAATGAGCAGTTCTTC.

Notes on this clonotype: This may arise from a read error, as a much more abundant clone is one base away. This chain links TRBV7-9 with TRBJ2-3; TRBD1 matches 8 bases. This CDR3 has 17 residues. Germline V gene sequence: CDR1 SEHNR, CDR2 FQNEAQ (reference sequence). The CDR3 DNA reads TGTGCCAGCAGGCTCCCATCGGGCAGGGGGCACGCAGATCCGCAGTATTTT. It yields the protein CASRLPSGRGHADPQYF.

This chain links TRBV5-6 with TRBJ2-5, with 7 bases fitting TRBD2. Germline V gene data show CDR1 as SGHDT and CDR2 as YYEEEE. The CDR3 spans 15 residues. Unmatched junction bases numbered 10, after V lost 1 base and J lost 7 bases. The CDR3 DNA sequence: TGTGCCAGCAGCTTGTATTGGCCGGGGGGTGGGACCCAGTACTTC. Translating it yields CASSLYWPGGGTQYF.

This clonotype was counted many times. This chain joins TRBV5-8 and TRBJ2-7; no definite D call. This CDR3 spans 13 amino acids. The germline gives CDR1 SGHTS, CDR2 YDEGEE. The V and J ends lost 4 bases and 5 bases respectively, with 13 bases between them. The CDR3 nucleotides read TGTGCCAGCAGCAGGAATAGGATCCACGAGCAGTACTTC. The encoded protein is CASSRNRIHEQYF.

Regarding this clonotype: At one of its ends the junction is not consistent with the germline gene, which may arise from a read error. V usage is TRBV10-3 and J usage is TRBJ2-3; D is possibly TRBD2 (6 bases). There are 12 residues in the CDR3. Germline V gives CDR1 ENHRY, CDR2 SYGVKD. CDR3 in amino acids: CAVSETRGRQYF. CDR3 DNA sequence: TGTGCCGTCAGTGAGACTAGAGGGAGGCAGTATTTT.

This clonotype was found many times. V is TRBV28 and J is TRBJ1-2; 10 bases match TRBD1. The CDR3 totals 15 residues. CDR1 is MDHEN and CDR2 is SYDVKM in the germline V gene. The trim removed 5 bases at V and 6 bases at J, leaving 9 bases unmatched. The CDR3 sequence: CASSREGTGVNGYTF. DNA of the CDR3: TGTGCCAGCAGTCGTGAAGGGACAGGGGTGAATGGCTACACCTTC.

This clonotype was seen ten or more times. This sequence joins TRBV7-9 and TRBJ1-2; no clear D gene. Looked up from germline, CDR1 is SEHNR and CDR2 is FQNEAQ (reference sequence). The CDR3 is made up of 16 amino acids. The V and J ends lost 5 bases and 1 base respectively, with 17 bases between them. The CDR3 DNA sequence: TGTGCCAGCAGCCATAGGTTGGCAGGCGTTAACTATGGCTACACCTTC. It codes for CASSHRLAGVNYGYTF.

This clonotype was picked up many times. CDR3 DNA sequence: TGTGCCAGCTCACCAACGATCTCCGTCTACGAGCAGTACTTC. It encodes CASSPTISVYEQYF. The V call is TRBV18, the J call TRBJ2-7; D is unresolved. From germline, CDR1 is KGHSH and CDR2 LQKENI. The CDR3 sequence is 14 residues long. Trimming took off 2 bases at V and 3 bases at J, with 11 bases between the two ends. The full variable domain, rest sourced from reference TRBV18 and TRBJ2-7, is NAGVMQNPRHLVRRRGQEARLRCSPMKGHSHVYWYRQLPEEGLKFMVYLQKENIIDESGMPKERFSAEFPKEGPSILRIQQVVRGDSAAYFCASSPTISVYEQYFGPGTRLTVT.

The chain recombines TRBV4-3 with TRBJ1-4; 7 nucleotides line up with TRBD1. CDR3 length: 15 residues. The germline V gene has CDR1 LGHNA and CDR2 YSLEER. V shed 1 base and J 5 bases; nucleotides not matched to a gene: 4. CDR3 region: CASSQGQGSNEKLFF. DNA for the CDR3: TGCGCCAGCAGCCAAGGACAGGGATCGAATGAAAAACTGTTTTTT.

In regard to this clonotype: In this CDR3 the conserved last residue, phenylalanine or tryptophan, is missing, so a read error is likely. As DNA, the CDR3 is TGTGCCGGCAGCTTAATGGTAGCGGGAGGTCCGGGCACCGGGGAGCTGTTTCTT. Its translation is CAGSLMVAGGPGTGELFL. The chain links TRBV7-2 to TRBJ2-2, with TRBD2 matching 10 bases. This CDR3 region has 18 residues. The V gene's germline CDR1 is SGHTA and CDR2 FQGNSA.

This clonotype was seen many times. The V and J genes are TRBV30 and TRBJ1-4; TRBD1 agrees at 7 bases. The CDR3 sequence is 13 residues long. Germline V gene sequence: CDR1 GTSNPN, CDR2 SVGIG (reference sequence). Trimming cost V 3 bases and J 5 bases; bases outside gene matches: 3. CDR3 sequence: CAWSLGQNEKLFF. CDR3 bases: TGTGCCTGGAGCTTGGGACAGAATGAAAAACTGTTTTTT. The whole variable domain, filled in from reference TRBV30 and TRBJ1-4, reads SQTIHQWPATLVQPVGSPLSLECTVEGTSNPNLYWYRQAAGRGLQLLFYSVGIGQISSEVPQNLSASRPQDRQFILSSKKLLLSDSGFYLCAWSLGQNEKLFFGSGTQLSVL.

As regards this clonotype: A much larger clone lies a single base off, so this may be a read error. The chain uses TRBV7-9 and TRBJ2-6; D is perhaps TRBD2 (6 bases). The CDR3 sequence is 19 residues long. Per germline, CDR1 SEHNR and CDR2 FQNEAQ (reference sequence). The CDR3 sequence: CASSLAGGLVSSGPNVLTF. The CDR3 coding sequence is TGTGCCAGCAGCTTAGCTGGGGGGTTGGTGTCCTCTGGGCCCAACGTCCTGACTTTC.

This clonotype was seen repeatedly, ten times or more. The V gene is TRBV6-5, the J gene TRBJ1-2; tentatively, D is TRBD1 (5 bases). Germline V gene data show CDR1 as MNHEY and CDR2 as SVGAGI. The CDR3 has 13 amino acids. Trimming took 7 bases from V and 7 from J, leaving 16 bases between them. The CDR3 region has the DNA TGTGCCAGCACCTACAAAAGGGGTTCTGGCTACACCTTC. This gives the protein CASTYKRGSGYTF.

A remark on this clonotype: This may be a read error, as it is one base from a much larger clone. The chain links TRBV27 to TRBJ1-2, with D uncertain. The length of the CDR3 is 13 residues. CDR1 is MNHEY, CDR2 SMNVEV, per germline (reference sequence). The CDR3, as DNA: TGTGCCGGCAGTGGACTGGGCCCTGGGGGCTACACCTTC. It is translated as CAGSGLGPGGYTF.